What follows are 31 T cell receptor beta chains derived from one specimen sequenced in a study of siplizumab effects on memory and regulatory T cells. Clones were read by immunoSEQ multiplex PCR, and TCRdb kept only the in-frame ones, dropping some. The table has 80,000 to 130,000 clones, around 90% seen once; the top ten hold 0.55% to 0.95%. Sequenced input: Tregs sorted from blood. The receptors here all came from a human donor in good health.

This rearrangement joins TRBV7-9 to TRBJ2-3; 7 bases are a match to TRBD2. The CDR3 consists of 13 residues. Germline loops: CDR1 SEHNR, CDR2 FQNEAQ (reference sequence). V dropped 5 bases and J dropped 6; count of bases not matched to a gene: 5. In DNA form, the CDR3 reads TGTGCCAGCAGCAAAGGGACTACCGATACGCAGTATTTT. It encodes CASSKGTTDTQYF.

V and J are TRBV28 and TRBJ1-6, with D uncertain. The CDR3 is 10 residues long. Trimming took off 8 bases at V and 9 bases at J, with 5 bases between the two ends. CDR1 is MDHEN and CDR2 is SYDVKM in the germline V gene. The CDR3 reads CASGASPLHF. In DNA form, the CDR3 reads TGTGCCAGCGGCGCTTCACCCCTCCACTTT.

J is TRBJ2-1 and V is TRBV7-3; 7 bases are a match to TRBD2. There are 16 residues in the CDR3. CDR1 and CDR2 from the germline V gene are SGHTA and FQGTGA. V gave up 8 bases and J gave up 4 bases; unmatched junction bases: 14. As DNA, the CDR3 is TGTGCCAGCTTCCGAAACGGGGCGGGAGTATACAATGAGCAGTTCTTC. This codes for CASFRNGAGVYNEQFF.

The CDR3 DNA is TGTGCCAGCAGGGCAAAAGCGGGAGGGTCCACAGATACGCAGTATTTT. Its protein product is CASRAKAGGSTDTQYF. V and J are TRBV2 and TRBJ2-3; TRBD2 agrees at 10 bases. J lost 2 bases, V lost 6 bases, and 8 bases had no gene match. From germline, CDR1 is SNHLY and CDR2 FYNNEI. The CDR3 consists of 16 residues.

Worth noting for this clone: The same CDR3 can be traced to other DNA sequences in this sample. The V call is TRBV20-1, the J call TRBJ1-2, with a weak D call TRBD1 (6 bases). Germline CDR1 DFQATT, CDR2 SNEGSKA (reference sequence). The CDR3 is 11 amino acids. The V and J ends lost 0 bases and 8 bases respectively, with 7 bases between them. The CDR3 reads CSARDQGGYTF. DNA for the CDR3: TGCAGTGCTAGAGATCAGGGGGGCTACACCTTC.

CDR3 nucleotides: TGTGCCAGCAGCGTGACCGGGACTAGATACTACAATGAGCAGTTCTTC. It translates to CASSVTGTRYYNEQFF. The chain has TRBV5-5 and TRBJ2-1, with 8 bases identical to TRBD2. Losses at the gene ends were 4 bases for V and 3 bases for J; bases not matched to a gene: 9. From germline, CDR1 is SGHKS and CDR2 YYEKEE (reference sequence). This CDR3 region has 16 residues.

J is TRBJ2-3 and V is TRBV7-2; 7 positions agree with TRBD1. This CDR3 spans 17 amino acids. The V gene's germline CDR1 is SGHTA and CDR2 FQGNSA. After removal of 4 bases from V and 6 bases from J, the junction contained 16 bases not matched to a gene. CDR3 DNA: TGTGCCAGCAGCTCCGCAATACAGGGGCGGAGAGTGGATACGCAGTATTTT. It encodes CASSSAIQGRRVDTQYF. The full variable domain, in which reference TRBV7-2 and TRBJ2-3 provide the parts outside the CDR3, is GAGVSQSPSNKVTEKGKDVELRCDPISGHTALYWYRQSLGQGLEFLIYFQGNSAPDKSGLPSDRFSAERTGGSVSTLTIQRTQQEDSAVYLCASSSAIQGRRVDTQYFGPGTRLTVL.

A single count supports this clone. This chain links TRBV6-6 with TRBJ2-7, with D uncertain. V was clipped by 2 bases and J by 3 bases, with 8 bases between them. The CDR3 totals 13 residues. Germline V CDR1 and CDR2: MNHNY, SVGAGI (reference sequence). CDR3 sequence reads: CASSYLGFYEQYF. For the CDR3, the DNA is TGTGCCAGCAGTTACCTTGGCTTCTACGAGCAGTACTTC.

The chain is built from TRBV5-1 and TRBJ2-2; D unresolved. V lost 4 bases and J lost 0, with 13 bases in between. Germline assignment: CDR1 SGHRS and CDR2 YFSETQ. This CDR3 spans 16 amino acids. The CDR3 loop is CASSPWGTSNTGELFF. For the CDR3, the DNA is TGCGCCAGCAGCCCCTGGGGTACCTCGAACACCGGGGAGCTGTTTTTT.

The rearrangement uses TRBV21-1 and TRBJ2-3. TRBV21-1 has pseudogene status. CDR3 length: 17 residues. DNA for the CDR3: TGTGCCAGCCGAATGGGGCTGGGAGCGGAGAGATCAGATACGCAGTATTTT. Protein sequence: CASRMGLGAERSDTQYF.

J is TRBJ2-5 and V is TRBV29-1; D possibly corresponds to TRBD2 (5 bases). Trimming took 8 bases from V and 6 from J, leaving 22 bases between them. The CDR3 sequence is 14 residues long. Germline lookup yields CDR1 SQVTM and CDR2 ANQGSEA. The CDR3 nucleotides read TGCAGCACCATCCCCGGACTCTCCAAACAGACCCAGTACTTC. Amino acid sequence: CSTIPGLSKQTQYF.

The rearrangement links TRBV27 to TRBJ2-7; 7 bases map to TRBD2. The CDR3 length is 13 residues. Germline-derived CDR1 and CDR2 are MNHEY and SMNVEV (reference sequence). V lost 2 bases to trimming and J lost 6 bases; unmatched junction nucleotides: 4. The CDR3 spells CASSLIWGGEQYF. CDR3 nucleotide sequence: TGTGCCAGCAGTTTAATTTGGGGGGGCGAGCAGTACTTC.

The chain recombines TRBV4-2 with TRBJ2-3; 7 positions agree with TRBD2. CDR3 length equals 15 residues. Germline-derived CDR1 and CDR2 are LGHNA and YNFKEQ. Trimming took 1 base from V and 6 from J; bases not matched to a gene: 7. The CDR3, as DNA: TGTGCCAGCAGCCAAGGGCTAGCGGAGCGGGATACGCAGTATTTT. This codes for CASSQGLAERDTQYF.

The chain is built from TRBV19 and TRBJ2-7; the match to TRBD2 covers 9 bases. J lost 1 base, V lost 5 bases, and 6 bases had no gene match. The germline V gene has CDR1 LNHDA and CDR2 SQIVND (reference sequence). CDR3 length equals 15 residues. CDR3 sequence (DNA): TGTGCCAGTAGTTTTAGCCTAGCGGGATCCTACGAGCAGTACTTC. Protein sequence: CASSFSLAGSYEQYF. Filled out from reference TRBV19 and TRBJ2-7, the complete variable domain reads DGGITQSPKYLFRKEGQNVTLSCEQNLNHDAMYWYRQDPGQGLRLIYYSQIVNDFQKGDIAEGYSVSREKKESFPLTVTSAQKNPTAFYLCASSFSLAGSYEQYFGPGTRLTVT.

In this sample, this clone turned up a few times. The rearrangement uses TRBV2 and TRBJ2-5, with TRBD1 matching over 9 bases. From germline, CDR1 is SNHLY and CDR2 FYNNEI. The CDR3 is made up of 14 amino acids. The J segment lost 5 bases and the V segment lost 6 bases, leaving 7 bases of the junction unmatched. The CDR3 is CASRDRGRGETQYF. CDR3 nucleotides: TGTGCCAGCAGGGACAGGGGACGTGGCGAGACCCAGTACTTC.

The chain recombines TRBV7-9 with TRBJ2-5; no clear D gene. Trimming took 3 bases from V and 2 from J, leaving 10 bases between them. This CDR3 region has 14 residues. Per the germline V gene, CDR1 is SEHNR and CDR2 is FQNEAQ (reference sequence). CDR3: CASSFLGLQETQYF. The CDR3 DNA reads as TGTGCCAGCAGCTTTCTGGGCCTTCAAGAGACCCAGTACTTC. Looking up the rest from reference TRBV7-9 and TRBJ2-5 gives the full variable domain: DTGVSQNPRHKITKRGQNVTFRCDPISEHNRLYWYRQTLGQGPEFLTYFQNEAQLEKSRLLSDRFSAERPKGSFSTLEIQRTEQGDSAMYLCASSFLGLQETQYFGPGTRLLVL.

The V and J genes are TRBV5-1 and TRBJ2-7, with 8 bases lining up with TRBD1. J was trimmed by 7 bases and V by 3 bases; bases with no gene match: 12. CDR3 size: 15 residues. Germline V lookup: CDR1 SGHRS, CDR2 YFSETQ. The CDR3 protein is CASSSDRELYGEQYF. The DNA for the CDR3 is TGCGCCAGCAGCTCGGACAGGGAACTATATGGGGAGCAGTACTTC.

The CDR3 nucleotides read TGTGCCAGCACCCTTGGGGTCGGCCATGGGGTCACTGAAGCTTTCTTT. Encoded protein: CASTLGVGHGVTEAFF. V is TRBV11-2 and J is TRBJ1-1; D remains ambiguous. Germline V gives CDR1 SGHAT, CDR2 FQNNGV. This CDR3 comprises 16 residues. The V end lost 7 bases, the J end lost 4 bases, and 22 bases lay between the germline ends.

In DNA, the CDR3 is TGCGCCAGCAGCTTGGAAGGGACAGGGAACCACGAGCAGTACTTC. Translation: CASSLEGTGNHEQYF. The chain recombines TRBV5-1 with TRBJ2-7, with 9 bases that match TRBD1. Germline trimming cut 0 bases from V and 5 bases from J; bases unmatched to any gene: 6. Germline-derived CDR1 and CDR2 are SGHRS and YFSETQ. This CDR3 is built from 15 residues. Drawing the rest from reference TRBV5-1 and TRBJ2-7, the complete variable domain is KAGVTQTPRYLIKTRGQQVTLSCSPISGHRSVSWYQQTPGQGLQFLFEYFSETQRNKGNFPGRFSGRQFSNSRSEMNVSTLELGDSALYLCASSLEGTGNHEQYFGPGTRLTVT.

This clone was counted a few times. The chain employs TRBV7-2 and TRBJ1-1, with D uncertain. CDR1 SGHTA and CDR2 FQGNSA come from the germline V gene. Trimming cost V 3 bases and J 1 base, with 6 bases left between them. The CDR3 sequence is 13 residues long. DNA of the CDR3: TGTGCCAGCAGCTTTTCGTCGAACACTGAAGCTTTCTTT. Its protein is CASSFSSNTEAFF.

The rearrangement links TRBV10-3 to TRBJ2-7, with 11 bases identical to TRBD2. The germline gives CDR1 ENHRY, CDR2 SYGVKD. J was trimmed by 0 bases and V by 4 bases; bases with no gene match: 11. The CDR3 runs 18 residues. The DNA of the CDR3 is TGTGCCATCAGTGGACCCGGGACTAGCGGTCTGAGCTCCTACGAGCAGTACTTC. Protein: CAISGPGTSGLSSYEQYF.

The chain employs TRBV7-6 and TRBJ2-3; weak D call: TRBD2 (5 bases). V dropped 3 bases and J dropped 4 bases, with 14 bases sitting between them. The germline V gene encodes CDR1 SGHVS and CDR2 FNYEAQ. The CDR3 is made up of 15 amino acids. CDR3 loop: CASSLGGPLADTQYF. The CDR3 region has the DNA TGTGCCAGCAGCTTGGGCGGGCCCTTGGCAGATACGCAGTATTTT.

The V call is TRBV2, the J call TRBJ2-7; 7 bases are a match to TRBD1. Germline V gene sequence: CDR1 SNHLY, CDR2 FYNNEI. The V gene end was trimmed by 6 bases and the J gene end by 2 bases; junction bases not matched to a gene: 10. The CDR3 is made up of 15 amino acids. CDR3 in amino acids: CASRAGTAITYEQYF. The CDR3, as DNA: TGTGCCAGCAGGGCCGGGACAGCTATCACCTACGAGCAGTACTTC.

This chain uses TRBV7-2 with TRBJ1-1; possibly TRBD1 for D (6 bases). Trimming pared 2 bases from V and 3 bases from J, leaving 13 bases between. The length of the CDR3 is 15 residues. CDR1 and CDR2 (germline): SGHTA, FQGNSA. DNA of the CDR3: TGTGCCAGCAGCTTAATGGGGGGGGCAGACACTGAAGCTTTCTTT. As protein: CASSLMGGADTEAFF.

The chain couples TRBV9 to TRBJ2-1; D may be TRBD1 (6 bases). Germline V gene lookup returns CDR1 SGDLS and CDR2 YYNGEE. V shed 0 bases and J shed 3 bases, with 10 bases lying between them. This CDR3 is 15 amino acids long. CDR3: CASSVGGQDYNEQFF. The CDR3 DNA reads TGTGCCAGCAGCGTAGGGGGGCAGGACTACAATGAGCAGTTCTTC.

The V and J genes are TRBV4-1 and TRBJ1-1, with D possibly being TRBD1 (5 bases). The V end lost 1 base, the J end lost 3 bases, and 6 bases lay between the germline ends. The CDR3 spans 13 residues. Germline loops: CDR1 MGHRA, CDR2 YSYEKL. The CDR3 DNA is TGCGCCAGCAGCCAAGTCAGGGACACTGAAGCTTTCTTT. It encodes CASSQVRDTEAFF.

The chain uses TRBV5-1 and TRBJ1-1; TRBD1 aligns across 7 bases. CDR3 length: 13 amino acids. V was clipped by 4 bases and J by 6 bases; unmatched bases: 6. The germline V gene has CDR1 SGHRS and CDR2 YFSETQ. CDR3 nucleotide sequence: TGCGCCAGCAGCAACCTCGGGACAGCTGAAGCTTTCTTT. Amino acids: CASSNLGTAEAFF.

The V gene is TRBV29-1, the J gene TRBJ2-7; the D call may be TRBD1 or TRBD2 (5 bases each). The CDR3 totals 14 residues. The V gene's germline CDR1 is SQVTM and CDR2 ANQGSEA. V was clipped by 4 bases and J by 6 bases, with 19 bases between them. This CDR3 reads CSVVGLTRGLEQYF. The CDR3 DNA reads TGCAGCGTTGTGGGTCTTACGAGGGGCCTCGAGCAGTACTTC.

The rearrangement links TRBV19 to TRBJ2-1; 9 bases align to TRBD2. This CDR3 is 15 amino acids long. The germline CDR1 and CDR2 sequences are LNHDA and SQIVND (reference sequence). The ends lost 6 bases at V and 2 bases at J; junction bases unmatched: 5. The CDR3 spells CASSVTSGPYNEQFF. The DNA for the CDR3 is TGTGCCAGTAGCGTAACTAGCGGGCCCTACAATGAGCAGTTCTTC.

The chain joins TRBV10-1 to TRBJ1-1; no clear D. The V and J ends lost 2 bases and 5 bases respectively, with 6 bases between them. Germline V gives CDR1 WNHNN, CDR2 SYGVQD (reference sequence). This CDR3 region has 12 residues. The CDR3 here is CASSEVGTEAFF. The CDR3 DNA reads TGCGCCAGCAGTGAGGTTGGGACTGAAGCTTTCTTT.

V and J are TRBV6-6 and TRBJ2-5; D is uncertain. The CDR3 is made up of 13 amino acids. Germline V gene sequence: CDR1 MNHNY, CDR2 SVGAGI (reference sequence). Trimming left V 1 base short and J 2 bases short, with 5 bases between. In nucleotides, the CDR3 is TGTGCCAGCAGTTACTGGCAGCAAGAGACCCAGTACTTC. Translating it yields CASSYWQQETQYF.